This TCR beta chain was captured by sequencing in a study of OX40 agonist ivuxolimab in advanced cancers. Sequencing used immunoSEQ multiplex PCR; TCRdb keeps in-frame clones, though not all of them. This repertoire shows roughly 39,000 clones, 70% to 90% found once; its top ten account for about 13%. Germline loops: CDR1 GTSNPN, CDR2 SVGIG (reference sequence). V was cut by 8 bases and J by 3 bases, with 17 bases left in between. This CDR3 comprises 13 residues. This receptor was taken from an adult with an advanced solid tumor such as melanoma, head and neck, liver or kidney cancer. This sequence joins TRBV30 and TRBJ2-7, with TRBD1 as a possible D gene (6 bases). Sequenced material: CD4+ or CD8+ T cells sorted from blood, taken in a trial of the OX40 agonist ivuxolimab. The CDR3 region has the DNA TGTGCCGGGACCTCAGGGGATGTCTACGAGCAGTACTTC. This encodes CAGTSGDVYEQYF.